These 3 T cell receptor beta chains originate from one sample sequenced in a study of blood T cell repertoires in COVID-19. Only in-frame clones appear in the TCRdb table, and some are missing; sequencing was by immunoSEQ multiplex PCR. Among fewer than 350,000 clones, about 88% were seen once, and the ten largest hold 9.5%. The sequenced sample was PBMCs or T cells enriched from blood (not recorded which). Receptors were obtained from a woman aged 40 to 50 who had recovered from COVID-19.

The CDR3 DNA follows: TGTGCCAGTAGTATAGGTCAGTGGCAGCCCCAGCATTTT. Translation: CASSIGQWQPQHF. This chain connects TRBV19 to TRBJ1-5; D is uncertain. The CDR3 has 13 amino acids. Germline V CDR1 and CDR2: LNHDA, SQIVND (reference sequence). V dropped 1 base and J dropped 7 bases, with 8 bases sitting between them.

For this clone: At the DNA level, this CDR3 is encoded by other sequences in the same sample as well. V is TRBV29-1 and J is TRBJ2-7; 7 positions match TRBD2. V gave up 5 bases and J gave up 1 base; unmatched junction bases: 2. In germline, CDR1 is SQVTM, CDR2 ANQGSEA. CDR3 size: 12 residues. The CDR3, as DNA: TGCAGCGTTAGCGGGAATTCCTACGAGCAGTACTTC. Translation: CSVSGNSYEQYF.

This clone was observed a single time. The rearrangement joins TRBV7-2 to TRBJ2-3, with 14 bases lining up with TRBD2. Germline V gives CDR1 SGHTA, CDR2 FQGNSA. The CDR3 contains 17 residues. V dropped 3 bases and J dropped 5; count of bases not matched to a gene: 7. DNA of the CDR3: TGTGCCAGCAGCTTGCGGACTAGCGGGAGGTCGGGAGATACGCAGTATTTT. This translates into CASSLRTSGRSGDTQYF.